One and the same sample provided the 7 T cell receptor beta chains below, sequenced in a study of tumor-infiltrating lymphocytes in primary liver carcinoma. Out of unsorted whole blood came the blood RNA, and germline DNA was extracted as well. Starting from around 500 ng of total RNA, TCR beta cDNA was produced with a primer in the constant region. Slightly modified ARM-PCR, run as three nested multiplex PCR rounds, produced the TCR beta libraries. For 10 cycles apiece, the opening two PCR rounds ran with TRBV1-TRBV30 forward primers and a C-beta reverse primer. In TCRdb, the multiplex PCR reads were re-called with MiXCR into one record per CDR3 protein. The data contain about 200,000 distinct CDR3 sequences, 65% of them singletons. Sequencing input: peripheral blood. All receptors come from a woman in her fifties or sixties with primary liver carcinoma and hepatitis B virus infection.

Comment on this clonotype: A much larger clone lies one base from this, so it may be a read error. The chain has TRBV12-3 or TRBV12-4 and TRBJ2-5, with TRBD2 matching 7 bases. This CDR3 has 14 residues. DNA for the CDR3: TGTGTCAGCAGTTGGGGGAGGGCCGGGGAGACCCAGTACTTC. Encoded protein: CVSSWGRAGETQYF.

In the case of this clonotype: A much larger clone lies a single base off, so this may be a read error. The chain's CDR3 is CVSRPTGHLNTEAFF. CDR3 bases: TGTGTCAGCAGGCCTACGGGACACCTGAACACTGAAGCTTTCTTT. This chain uses TRBV6-6 with TRBJ1-1, with D maybe TRBD1 (6 bases). CDR1 MNHNY and CDR2 SVGAGI come from the germline V gene (reference sequence). The CDR3 length is 15 residues.

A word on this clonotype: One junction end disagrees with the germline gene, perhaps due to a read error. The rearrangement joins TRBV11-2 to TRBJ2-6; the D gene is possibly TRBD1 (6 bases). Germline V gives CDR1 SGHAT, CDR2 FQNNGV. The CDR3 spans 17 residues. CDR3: CVSSLDGQFSGANVLTF. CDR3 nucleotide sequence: TGTGTCAGCAGCTTAGATGGACAGTTCTCTGGGGCCAACGTCTTGACTTTC.

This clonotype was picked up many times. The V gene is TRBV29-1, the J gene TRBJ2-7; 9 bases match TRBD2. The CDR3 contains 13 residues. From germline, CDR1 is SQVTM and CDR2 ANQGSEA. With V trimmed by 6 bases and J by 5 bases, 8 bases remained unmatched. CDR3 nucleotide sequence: TGCAGCGTCGAACCCGGCGGGGGGGACGAGCAGTACTTC. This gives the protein CSVEPGGGDEQYF.

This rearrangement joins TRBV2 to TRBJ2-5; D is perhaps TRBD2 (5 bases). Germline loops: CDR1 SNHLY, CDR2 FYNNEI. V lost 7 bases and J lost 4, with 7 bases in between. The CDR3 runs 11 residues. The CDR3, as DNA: TGTGCCAGCATGAGGGTAGAGACCCAGTACTTC. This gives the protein CASMRVETQYF.

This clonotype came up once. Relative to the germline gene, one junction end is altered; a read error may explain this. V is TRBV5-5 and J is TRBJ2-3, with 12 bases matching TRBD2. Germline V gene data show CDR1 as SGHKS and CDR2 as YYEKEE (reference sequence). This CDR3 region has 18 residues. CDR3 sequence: CASGLASSGGGGTDTQYF. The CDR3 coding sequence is TGTGCCAGCGGCTTGGCCTCTAGCGGGGGGGGAGGCACAGATACGCAGTATTTT.

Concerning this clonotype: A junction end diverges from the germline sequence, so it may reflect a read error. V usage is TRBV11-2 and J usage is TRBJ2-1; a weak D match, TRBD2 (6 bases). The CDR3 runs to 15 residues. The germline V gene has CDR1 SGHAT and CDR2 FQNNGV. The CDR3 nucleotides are TGTGTCAGCAGCCTAGAGGGAGGTAGTATCGGTGAGCAGTTCTTC. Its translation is CVSSLEGGSIGEQFF.